Below are 26 T cell receptor beta chains sequenced from a single sample in a study of T cell changes during pregnancy in multiple sclerosis. Assay used: immunoSEQ multiplex PCR; TCRdb lists only in-frame clones, some missing. The sample includes over 55,000 clones, roughly 90% of them seen just once. The sequencing here drew on peripheral blood, taken after pregnancy. All receptors derive from a female donor in good health, enrolled as a control in a pregnancy study.

This clone has only a few counts. Here the CDR3 DNA reads TGTGCCTGGAGTGGGGGAGCCACCCAGTACTTC. As protein: CAWSGGATQYF. The V call is TRBV30, the J call TRBJ2-5, with D possibly matching TRBD2 (5 bases). Per the germline V gene, CDR1 is GTSNPN and CDR2 is SVGIG (reference sequence). The CDR3 consists of 11 residues. The V and J ends lost 1 base and 8 bases respectively, with 8 bases between them. Looking up the rest from reference TRBV30 and TRBJ2-5 gives the full variable domain: SQTIHQWPATLVQPVGSPLSLECTVEGTSNPNLYWYRQAAGRGLQLLFYSVGIGQISSEVPQNLSASRPQDRQFILSSKKLLLSDSGFYLCAWSGGATQYFGPGTRLLVL.

This clone was recorded once. This chain connects TRBV19 to TRBJ2-7; D ambiguous. CDR1 is LNHDA and CDR2 is SQIVND in the germline V gene (reference sequence). This CDR3 is built from 15 residues. V lost 3 bases to trimming and J lost 2 bases, with 14 bases between them. This chain's CDR3 is CASSIRDKNTYEQYF. Written as DNA, the CDR3 is TGTGCCAGTAGTATCCGAGACAAGAATACCTACGAGCAGTACTTC.

This chain uses TRBV5-1 with TRBJ1-2; 7 bases are shared with TRBD1. This CDR3 comprises 14 residues. Germline CDR1 is SGHRS and CDR2 is YFSETQ. With 6 bases clipped from V and 4 bases from J, the junction kept 9 bases outside the gene matches. The CDR3 DNA reads as TGCGCCAGCAAGGAAGCCGGGACAGTCTATGGCTACACCTTC. Protein product: CASKEAGTVYGYTF.

The chain joins TRBV30 to TRBJ2-1; D uncertain. The CDR3 sequence is 14 residues long. Germline V gene data show CDR1 as GTSNPN and CDR2 as SVGIG (reference sequence). V was clipped by 0 bases and J by 3 bases, with 9 bases between them. In DNA form, the CDR3 reads TGTGCCTGGAGTGTCGGCCCGGGCTACAATGAGCAGTTCTTC. Residues: CAWSVGPGYNEQFF. The full variable domain, rest sourced from reference TRBV30 and TRBJ2-1, is SQTIHQWPATLVQPVGSPLSLECTVEGTSNPNLYWYRQAAGRGLQLLFYSVGIGQISSEVPQNLSASRPQDRQFILSSKKLLLSDSGFYLCAWSVGPGYNEQFFGPGTRLTVL.

In this sample, this clone turned up once. The CDR3 here is CASSWGTDYSGNTIYF. The CDR3, as DNA: TGTGCCAGCAGCTGGGGGACGGACTACTCTGGAAACACCATATATTTT. The chain has TRBV5-4 and TRBJ1-3, with D possibly TRBD1 on 5 matching bases. The CDR3 is made up of 16 amino acids. Looked up from germline, CDR1 is SGHNT and CDR2 is YYREEE (reference sequence). V lost 3 bases to trimming and J lost 0 bases, with 13 bases between them. The complete variable domain, with remaining parts taken from reference TRBV5-4 and TRBJ1-3, reads ETGVTQSPTHLIKTRGQQVTLRCSSQSGHNTVSWYQQALGQGPQFIFQYYREEENGRGNFPPRFSGLQFPNYSSELNVNALELDDSALYLCASSWGTDYSGNTIYFGEGSWLTVV.

The V call is TRBV5-1, the J call TRBJ1-3; no clear D. The germline CDR1 and CDR2 sequences are SGHRS and YFSETQ. The CDR3 runs to 15 residues. V shed 4 bases and J shed 1 base, with 12 bases lying between them. The CDR3 region is CASSDPGGSGNTIYF. DNA of the CDR3: TGCGCCAGCAGCGACCCCGGAGGGTCTGGAAACACCATATATTTT.

The V gene is TRBV6-5, the J gene TRBJ2-7; 10 bases fit TRBD1. This CDR3 spans 13 amino acids. The germline V gene encodes CDR1 MNHEY and CDR2 SVGAGI. The trim removed 5 bases at V and 6 bases at J, leaving 4 bases unmatched. DNA of the CDR3: TGTGCCAGCAGTGGGACAGGGGAGGTCGAGCAGTACTTC. This encodes CASSGTGEVEQYF.

The chain recombines TRBV5-5 with TRBJ1-2, with 7 bases matching TRBD1. The trim removed 4 bases at V and 3 bases at J, leaving 6 bases unmatched. CDR1 and CDR2 (germline): SGHKS, YYEKEE (reference sequence). This CDR3 comprises 14 residues. The CDR3 DNA sequence: TGTGCCAGCAGCCCTCTACAGGGGTACTATGGCTACACCTTC. Protein product: CASSPLQGYYGYTF.

The V call is TRBV12-5, the J call TRBJ1-1, with a weak D call TRBD1 (5 bases). CDR1 and CDR2 from the germline V gene are LGHNT and FRNRAP. The V and J ends lost 6 bases and 8 bases respectively, with 13 bases between them. This CDR3 is built from 12 residues. Here the CDR3 reads CASGTGAGEAFF. Here the CDR3 DNA reads TGTGCTAGTGGAACAGGAGCCGGGGAAGCTTTCTTT.

The count of this clone is one. The chain links TRBV10-2 to TRBJ2-7; 7 nucleotides line up with TRBD1. This CDR3 has 18 residues. V lost 2 bases and J lost 2; bases outside the gene matches: 15. Germline CDR1 is WSHSY and CDR2 is SAAADI. The CDR3: CASSEVGQTVGVTYEQYF. The CDR3 DNA reads TGCGCCAGCAGTGAGGTGGGACAGACAGTAGGAGTTACCTACGAGCAGTACTTC.

The V gene is TRBV11-2, the J gene TRBJ2-5; D ambiguous. V was cut by 4 bases and J by 2 bases, with 14 bases left in between. Germline CDR1 reads SGHAT; CDR2 reads FQNNGV. CDR3 size: 15 residues. CDR3 sequence: CASSYRSATQETQYF. In DNA form, the CDR3 reads TGTGCCAGCAGCTACCGGAGCGCAACTCAAGAGACCCAGTACTTC.

The V gene is TRBV6-5, the J gene TRBJ1-2; the D gene is possibly TRBD1 (6 bases). V dropped 6 bases and J dropped 4 bases, with 15 bases sitting between them. Germline V gene sequence: CDR1 MNHEY, CDR2 SVGAGI. The CDR3 is 14 residues long. CDR3 region: CASSPAGQIYGYTF. In nucleotides, the CDR3 is TGTGCCAGCAGCCCAGCCGGACAGATCTATGGCTACACCTTC.

The chain employs TRBV6-5 and TRBJ2-7, with 11 bases identical to TRBD2. The CDR3 extends over 15 amino acids. V lost 3 bases and J lost 3; bases outside the gene matches: 4. CDR1 MNHEY and CDR2 SVGAGI come from the germline V gene. CDR3 protein: CASSYRTSGLYEQYF. The CDR3 DNA follows: TGTGCCAGCAGTTATAGGACTAGCGGGCTCTACGAGCAGTACTTC.

The chain has TRBV5-6 and TRBJ2-7; D possibly corresponds to TRBD1 (6 bases). Germline loops: CDR1 SGHDT, CDR2 YYEEEE. CDR3 length equals 13 residues. Trimming pared 2 bases from V and 5 bases from J, leaving 11 bases between. DNA of the CDR3: TGTGCCAGCAGCTTCGGTACAGGGAACGAGCAGTACTTC. This codes for CASSFGTGNEQYF.

V usage is TRBV4-1 and J usage is TRBJ2-7, with D perhaps TRBD1 (6 bases). The CDR3 totals 15 residues. Trimming removed 4 bases from V and 7 bases from J, with 20 bases in between. Germline values: CDR1 MGHRA, CDR2 YSYEKL. The CDR3 region has the DNA TGCGCCAGCAGCCGCGAAACCGGGACACCGAGGGAGCAGTACTTC. Its protein is CASSRETGTPREQYF.

The V call is TRBV18, the J call TRBJ1-1; possible D gene TRBD1, 6 bases. This CDR3 contains 19 residues. The germline V and J ends were trimmed by 0 bases and 1 base, with 21 bases remaining between them. Germline CDR1 reads KGHSH; CDR2 reads LQKENI. The CDR3 coding sequence is TGTGCCAGCTCACCACCGTTACGAACAGAGCTACAGGGGAACACTGAAGCTTTCTTT. This sequence encodes CASSPPLRTELQGNTEAFF.

This chain connects TRBV2 to TRBJ2-3; 11 positions match TRBD2. This CDR3 comprises 18 residues. The germline gives CDR1 SNHLY, CDR2 FYNNEI. The trim removed 4 bases at V and 0 bases at J, leaving 9 bases unmatched. The CDR3 protein is CASSGLAGMVASTDTQYF. The CDR3 DNA sequence: TGTGCCAGCAGTGGACTAGCGGGAATGGTAGCTAGCACAGATACGCAGTATTTT.

The V gene is TRBV2, the J gene TRBJ1-5, with D tentatively TRBD1 (5 bases). Germline V gives CDR1 SNHLY, CDR2 FYNNEI. This CDR3 has 15 residues. Trimming pared 4 bases from V and 0 bases from J, leaving 10 bases between. CDR3 protein: CASSVDSYSNQPQHF. CDR3 bases: TGTGCCAGCAGTGTTGACAGTTATAGCAATCAGCCCCAGCATTTT. Looking up the rest from reference TRBV2 and TRBJ1-5 gives the full variable domain: EPEVTQTPSHQVTQMGQEVILRCVPISNHLYFYWYRQILGQKVEFLVSFYNNEISEKSEIFDDQFSVERPDGSNFTLKIRSTKLEDSAMYFCASSVDSYSNQPQHFGDGTRLSIL.

The chain is built from TRBV30 and TRBJ2-3, with TRBD1 identical over 7 bases. This CDR3 comprises 14 residues. From germline, CDR1 is GTSNPN and CDR2 SVGIG (reference sequence). J lost 3 bases, V lost 1 base, and 4 bases had no gene match. In nucleotides, the CDR3 is TGTGCCTGGAGTGAAGGGGGCCGAACAGATACGCAGTATTTT. Its translation: CAWSEGGRTDTQYF.

This chain connects TRBV7-2 to TRBJ2-1, with 10 bases fitting TRBD1. CDR3 size: 15 residues. Germline V gene data show CDR1 as SGHTA and CDR2 as FQGNSA. V was clipped by 4 bases and J by 2 bases; unmatched bases: 2. The CDR3 DNA sequence: TGTGCCAGCAGCTCCGGGACAGGGGCCTACAATGAGCAGTTCTTC. This codes for CASSSGTGAYNEQFF. The entire variable domain, with the rest obtained from reference TRBV7-2 and TRBJ2-1, is as follows: GAGVSQSPSNKVTEKGKDVELRCDPISGHTALYWYRQSLGQGLEFLIYFQGNSAPDKSGLPSDRFSAERTGGSVSTLTIQRTQQEDSAVYLCASSSGTGAYNEQFFGPGTRLTVL.

The table lists this clone with many counts. The V and J genes are TRBV7-9 and TRBJ1-1; 7 bases agree with TRBD1. This CDR3 region has 14 residues. V was pared by 3 bases and J by 0 bases, with 1 base of the junction left unmatched. Germline V CDR1 and CDR2: SEHNR, FQNEAQ (reference sequence). The CDR3 protein is CASSLTGMNTEAFF. In nucleotides, the CDR3 is TGTGCCAGCAGCTTGACAGGGATGAACACTGAAGCTTTCTTT.

V gene TRBV5-6 combines with J gene TRBJ2-7; 9 positions match TRBD1. The CDR3 sequence is 14 residues long. Germline CDR1 is SGHDT and CDR2 is YYEEEE. V was clipped by 4 bases and J by 5 bases; unmatched bases: 7. The CDR3 nucleotides are TGTGCCAGCAGCCCGGTGGGACAGGGCAACGAGCAGTACTTC. Its translation is CASSPVGQGNEQYF. The full variable domain, in which reference TRBV5-6 and TRBJ2-7 provide the parts outside the CDR3, is DAGVTQSPTHLIKTRGQQVTLRCSPKSGHDTVSWYQQALGQGPQFIFQYYEEEERQRGNFPDRFSGHQFPNYSSELNVNALLLGDSALYLCASSPVGQGNEQYFGPGTRLTVT.

The chain uses TRBV27 and TRBJ1-6; D call uncertain. CDR3 length equals 14 residues. The ends were cut back, 3 bases at V and 6 bases at J, with 9 bases in the middle. The germline gives CDR1 MNHEY, CDR2 SMNVEV (reference sequence). The chain's CDR3 is CASSFGGPNSPLHF. The CDR3 DNA follows: TGTGCCAGCAGTTTTGGTGGCCCTAATTCACCCCTCCACTTT.

The V and J genes are TRBV5-8 and TRBJ1-3, with D maybe TRBD1 (5 bases). The germline V gene has CDR1 SGHTS and CDR2 YDEGEE. The CDR3 covers 15 residues. Trimming stripped 0 bases from V and 0 bases from J, with 7 bases between. The CDR3 nucleotides read TGTGCCAGCAGCTTGGTGGGGCCCTCTGGAAACACCATATATTTT. Its translation is CASSLVGPSGNTIYF.

The chain links TRBV5-4 to TRBJ1-1, with D perhaps matching TRBD1 (6 bases). The CDR3 sequence is 15 residues long. V was cut by 0 bases and J by 0 bases, with 9 bases left in between. Germline V lookup: CDR1 SGHNT, CDR2 YYREEE (reference sequence). The CDR3 spells CASSLVGQLNTEAFF. The CDR3 DNA reads TGTGCCAGCAGCTTGGTTGGACAGCTGAACACTGAAGCTTTCTTT.

The genes are TRBV18 and TRBJ1-2; 12 bases match TRBD1. Germline-derived CDR1 and CDR2 are KGHSH and LQKENI. This CDR3 has 15 amino acids. J lost 6 bases, V lost 5 bases, and 7 bases had no gene match. This CDR3 reads CASSAYRDRGHGYTF. In DNA form, the CDR3 reads TGTGCCAGCTCAGCATACCGGGACAGGGGGCATGGCTACACCTTC.